This TCR beta chain originates from a study of Ad26.COV2.S vaccination and SARS-CoV-2 variants. Study conclusions and caveats: Recipients given vaccine exceeded placebo recipients in spike-specific TCR breadth. The authors reported substantial breadth in spike-specific CD8+ and CD4+ T cell responses after vaccination. With respect to non-spike TCR breadth, vaccine and placebo recipients were similar. Total T cell responses were possibly underestimated by TCR breadth and depth analyses.

Germline loops: CDR1 MGHDK, CDR2 SYGVNS. With 1 base removed from V and 7 bases from J, the gap between germline ends came to 5 bases. The CDR3 sequence is 13 residues long. Sequencing was performed with immunoSEQ multiplex PCR; in TCRdb, only in-frame clones are kept and a portion is missing. Here the sample spans some 180,000 clones, around 85% being singletons. Remarks on this clone: Antigen unknown.

This material consisted of peripheral blood, taken after recovery from COVID-19. The chain uses TRBV25-1 and TRBJ1-6; D remains ambiguous. The TCR sequence derives from a human donor who had recovered from COVID-19. The CDR3 is CASSEFMNSPLHF. The CDR3 nucleotides read TGTGCCAGCAGTGAATTCATGAATTCACCCCTCCACTTT.